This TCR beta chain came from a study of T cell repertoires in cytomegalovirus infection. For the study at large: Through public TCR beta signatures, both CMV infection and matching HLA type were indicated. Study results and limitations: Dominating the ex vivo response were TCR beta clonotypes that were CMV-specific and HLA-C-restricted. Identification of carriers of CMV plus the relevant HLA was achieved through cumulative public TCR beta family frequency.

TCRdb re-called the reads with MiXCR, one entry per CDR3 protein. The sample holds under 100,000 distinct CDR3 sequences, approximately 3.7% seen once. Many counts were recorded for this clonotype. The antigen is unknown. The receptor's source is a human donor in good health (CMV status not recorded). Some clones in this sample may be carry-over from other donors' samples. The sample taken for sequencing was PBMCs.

The chain's CDR3 is CASSSLGVNNEQFF. CDR3 sequence (DNA): TGTGCCAGCAGCTCCCTTGGGGTGAACAATGAGCAGTTCTTC. The chain recombines TRBV7-8 with TRBJ2-1; no clear D gene. Trimming removed 4 bases from V and 5 bases from J, with 12 bases in between. CDR1 SGHVS and CDR2 FQNEAQ come from the germline V gene. This CDR3 is built from 14 residues.